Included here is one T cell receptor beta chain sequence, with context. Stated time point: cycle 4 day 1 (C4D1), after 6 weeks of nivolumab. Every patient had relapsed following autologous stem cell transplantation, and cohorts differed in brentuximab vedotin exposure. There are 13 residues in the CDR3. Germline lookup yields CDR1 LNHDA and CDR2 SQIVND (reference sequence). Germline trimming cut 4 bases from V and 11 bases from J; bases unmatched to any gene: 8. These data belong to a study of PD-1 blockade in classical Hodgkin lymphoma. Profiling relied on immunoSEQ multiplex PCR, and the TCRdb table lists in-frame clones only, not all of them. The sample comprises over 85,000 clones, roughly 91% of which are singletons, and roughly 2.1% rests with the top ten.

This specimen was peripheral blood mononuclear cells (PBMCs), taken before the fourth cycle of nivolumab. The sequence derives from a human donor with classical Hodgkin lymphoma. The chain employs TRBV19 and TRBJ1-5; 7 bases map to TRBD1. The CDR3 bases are TGTGCCAGTAGTAGACAGGGTGAATGGTCCCAGCATTTT. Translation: CASSRQGEWSQHF.